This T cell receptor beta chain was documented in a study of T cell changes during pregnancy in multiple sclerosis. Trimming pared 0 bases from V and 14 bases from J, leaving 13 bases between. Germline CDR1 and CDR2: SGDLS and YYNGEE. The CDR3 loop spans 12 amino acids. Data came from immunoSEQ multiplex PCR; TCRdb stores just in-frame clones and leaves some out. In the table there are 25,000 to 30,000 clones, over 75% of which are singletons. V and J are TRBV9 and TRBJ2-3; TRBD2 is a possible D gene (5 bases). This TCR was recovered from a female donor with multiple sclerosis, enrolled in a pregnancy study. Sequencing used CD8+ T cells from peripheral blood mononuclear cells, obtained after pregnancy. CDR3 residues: CASSVDEGRRYF. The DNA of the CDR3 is TGTGCCAGCAGCGTAGATGAGGGCAGGAGGTATTTT. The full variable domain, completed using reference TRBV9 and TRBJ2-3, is DSGVTQTPKHLITATGQRVTLRCSPRSGDLSVYWYQQSLDQGLQFLIQYYNGEERAKGNILERFSAQQFPDLHSELNLSSLELGDSALYFCASSVDEGRRYFGPGTRLTVL.